This TCR beta chain originates from a study of T cell responses to AZD1222 COVID-19 vaccine. There are 13 residues in the CDR3. Germline values: CDR1 MNHEY, CDR2 SMNVEV (reference sequence). With 5 bases removed from V and 1 base from J, the gap between germline ends came to 8 bases. Of note for this clone: Its antigen is unknown.

The table came from immunoSEQ multiplex PCR; TCRdb's copy has only in-frame clones and leaves some out. The sample holds 80,000 to 90,000 clones, 90% seen once. Study results and limitations: Two AZD1222 administrations were followed by greater Spike-specific TCR breadth and depth. Researchers report vaccine-associated CD4 TCRs spanning spike, with dominance at 160-218 and 743-854. Researchers took repertoire samples only after the peak T cell response had come. Baseline seropositives among AZD1222 recipients totaled only five to seven.

The sequencing used peripheral blood, collected 28 days after the second AZD1222 dose. V gene TRBV27 combines with J gene TRBJ1-2; D unresolved. This sequence was found in an adult who received the AZD1222 COVID-19 vaccine. CDR3 protein: CASSPTFNYGYTF. In nucleotides, the CDR3 is TGTGCCAGCAGTCCCACCTTTAACTATGGCTACACCTTC.